These T cell receptor beta chains were read from a single sample in a study of memory CD4+ T cells and cytomegalovirus serostatus. Sequenced by immunoSEQ multiplex PCR; TCRdb stores in-frame clones only, minus some. The top ten clones hold less than 1.5% of a sample with around 50,000 clones, roughly 80% of them seen once. Sequencing input: memory CD4+ T cells from blood. Source of these receptors: an adult in good health and CMV-seropositive. The CDR3 runs from the conserved cysteine through the conserved F or W. D genes are given only for firm matches. Clone size is shown for a subset of rows, as once, few, many or a class of expanded clone.

TGTGCCAGTAGTATCAACGGGGAAGAGACCCAGTACTTC	CASSINGEETQYF	TRBV19	TRBJ2-5	-	-
TGCGCCAGCAGCTTACAGGGCGGAGAAGAGACCCAGTACTTC	CASSLQGGEETQYF	TRBV5-1	TRBJ2-5	-	-
TGTGCCACCAGCAGAGATACTGTGGGGACAGGGAATCAGCCCCAGCATTTT	CATSRDTVGTGNQPQHF	TRBV15	TRBJ1-5	TRBD1	once
TGCGCCAGCAGCCCGGACATCGGGAACACCATATATTTT	CASSPDIGNTIYF	TRBV5-1	TRBJ1-3	-	-
TGTGCCAGCAGCGTAGGGCAGCGGGGGGCTGATGGAAACACCATATATTTT	CASSVGQRGADGNTIYF	TRBV9	TRBJ1-3	-	-
TGCAGTGCCACGGAATACTACGAGCAGTACTTC	CSATEYYEQYF	TRBV20-1	TRBJ2-7	-	-
TGTGCCAGCAGCTTGGGAACAGGGGGCTATGAAAAACTGTTTTTT	CASSLGTGGYEKLFF	TRBV5-5	TRBJ1-4	TRBD1	-
TGTGCCAGCAGCTTAGCCCTGGGACAGACTGGAAACACCATATATTTT	CASSLALGQTGNTIYF	TRBV7-2	TRBJ1-3	TRBD1	once
TGTGCCAGCAGCCCCCGGGATCTTAGCAATCAGCCCCAGCATTTT	CASSPRDLSNQPQHF	TRBV9	TRBJ1-5	-	few
TGTGCCAGCAGTGCAGGATTCCAAGAGACCCAGTACTTC	CASSAGFQETQYF	TRBV6-1	TRBJ2-5	-	-
TGCGCCAGCAGCTTTACCCCGCAGTATGGCTACACCTTC	CASSFTPQYGYTF	TRBV5-1	TRBJ1-2	-	-
TGTGCCAGCAGCTTAATCCGTGGACAGGGGGGACCCGGGGAGCTGTTTTTT	CASSLIRGQGGPGELFF	TRBV7-2	TRBJ2-2	TRBD1	-
TGTGCCAGCAGTTACTCGACTGGGACAGGGGGCCATGGCTACACCTTC	CASSYSTGTGGHGYTF	TRBV6-6	TRBJ1-2	TRBD1	-
TGCGCCAGCAGTGAGGGGGTCTTAGAGACCCAGTACTTC	CASSEGVLETQYF	TRBV10-1	TRBJ2-5	-	-
TGTGCCAGCTCGCGCCGGGGGGGGAGCCAAGAGACCCAGTACTTC	CASSRRGGSQETQYF	TRBV18	TRBJ2-5	TRBD2	-
TGTGCCAGCAGCTCCACAGGGACCTACGAGCAGTACTTC	CASSSTGTYEQYF	TRBV4-2	TRBJ2-7	-	few
TGTGCCAGCAGGCCCGACACCTGGAACACTGAAGCTTTCTTT	CASRPDTWNTEAFF	TRBV6-5	TRBJ1-1	-	-
TGTGCCAGCAGCGTCGCGACAGGAGAAAATGAAAAACTGTTTTTT	CASSVATGENEKLFF	TRBV9	TRBJ1-4	-	-
TGCGCCAGCCACCGGGGGGGCCAGACCGGGGAGCTGTTTTTT	CASHRGGQTGELFF	TRBV5-1	TRBJ2-2	TRBD2	-
TGTGCCAGCAGTGAAGCCATAAGCGACCGGGCGCGGAACAAACTGTTTTTT	CASSEAISDRARNKLFF	TRBV2	TRBJ1-4	-	few
TGTGCCAGTAGTATGGAGAGGGGTTACCAAGAGACCCAGTACTTC	CASSMERGYQETQYF	TRBV19	TRBJ2-5	-	-
TGTGCCAGCAGTCCCCTGGGGGCGTCGAACACTGAAGCTTTCTTT	CASSPLGASNTEAFF	TRBV6-6	TRBJ1-1	-	once
TGTGCCAGCAGTGAAACAGGGGGCTATGGCTACACCTTC	CASSETGGYGYTF	TRBV6-1	TRBJ1-2	TRBD1	few
TGTGCCAGCTCACCACCATCTAGCGGGGGACCATTAGGTACGCAGTATTTT	CASSPPSSGGPLGTQYF	TRBV18	TRBJ2-3	TRBD2	once
TGTGCCAGCAGCTTAGTATTCACTGAAGCTTTCTTT	CASSLVFTEAFF	TRBV7-2	TRBJ1-1	-	-
TGTGCCAGCAGCATGACTAGCGGGGGTTACAATGAGCAGTTCTTC	CASSMTSGGYNEQFF	TRBV9	TRBJ2-1	TRBD2	-
TGTGCCAGCAGATATTCAAGGGGCGAGGGCACTGAAGCTTTCTTT	CASRYSRGEGTEAFF	TRBV6-6	TRBJ1-1	-	few
TGTGCCAGCAGGTACGACAGGGGAGGCGAGGACTATGGCTACACCTTC	CASRYDRGGEDYGYTF	TRBV2	TRBJ1-2	TRBD1	-
TGTGCCAGCACAAGGACAGGGGGCTGGAGCAATCAGCCCCAGCATTTT	CASTRTGGWSNQPQHF	TRBV2	TRBJ1-5	TRBD1	few
TGTGCCAGTAGGACAGGATATAGCAATCAGCCCCAGCATTTT	CASRTGYSNQPQHF	TRBV28	TRBJ1-5	TRBD1	-
TGTGCCAGCAGCTTGTCGGGTTACGAGCAGTACTTC	CASSLSGYEQYF	TRBV5-6	TRBJ2-7	-	once
TGTGCCACCAGCAGAGCTACGCACCGGAGTGAAAAACTGTTTTTT	CATSRATHRSEKLFF	TRBV15	TRBJ1-4	-	-
TGCGCCAGCAGCTTGGTTGGGCCTAAGACCGGGGAGCTGTTTTTT	CASSLVGPKTGELFF	TRBV5-1	TRBJ2-2	-	-
TGTGCCAGCAGCGTAGAGGGGGGGGTTGATTCACCCCTCCACTTT	CASSVEGGVDSPLHF	TRBV9	TRBJ1-6	-	once
TGTGCCAGCAGCACCTGGGGCGAGCAGTACTTC	CASSTWGEQYF	TRBV28	TRBJ2-7	-	-
TGTGCCAGTAGTATTAGAGACACTGAAGCTTTCTTT	CASSIRDTEAFF	TRBV19	TRBJ1-1	-	-
TGTGCCAGCAGCGGGGGGACAGTGAGTTATTCACCCCTCCACTTT	CASSGGTVSYSPLHF	TRBV5-6	TRBJ1-6	TRBD1	-
TGTGCCAGCAGCGGGTTAGGGACTAGCGGGGGAAAGTCCCCAGATACGCAGTATTTT	CASSGLGTSGGKSPDTQYF	TRBV11-3	TRBJ2-3	TRBD2	-
TGTGCCAGCAGCTTGTTCGGACAGCCTAGGGGGACCTATGGCTACACCTTC	CASSLFGQPRGTYGYTF	TRBV5-6	TRBJ1-2	-	medium-sized
TGTGCCAGCAGGACAGTGACCCAAGGGGGCAGGGGGGAGCTGTTTTTT	CASRTVTQGGRGELFF	TRBV6-4	TRBJ2-2	TRBD1	once
TGTGCCAGCAGCATCGGACGCAATTCACCCCTCCACTTT	CASSIGRNSPLHF	TRBV7-3	TRBJ1-6	-	-
TGTGCCAGCAGTGACTCCGGGACAGGGGCGCTCACTGAAGCTTTCTTT	CASSDSGTGALTEAFF	TRBV6-4	TRBJ1-1	TRBD1	-
TGTGCCAGCATACGGGCCATTCGGGATACTGAAGCTTTCTTT	CASIRAIRDTEAFF	TRBV2	TRBJ1-1	-	-
TGTGCCAGCTCACCACTTTCGACAGGGGCTTGGAACACTGAAGCTTTCTTT	CASSPLSTGAWNTEAFF	TRBV18	TRBJ1-1	TRBD1	few
TGTGCCAGCAGCCAAGGACTAGCGGGGGACACAGATACGCAGTATTTT	CASSQGLAGDTDTQYF	TRBV5-4	TRBJ2-3	TRBD2	-
TGCAGCGTGGAATACAGGGGGGGGGACACTGAAGCTTTCTTT	CSVEYRGGDTEAFF	TRBV29-1	TRBJ1-1	TRBD1	few
TGCGCCAGCAGGGTCGGCACCTCTAATGAAAAACTGTTTTTT	CASRVGTSNEKLFF	TRBV5-1	TRBJ1-4	-	-
TGTGCCAGCAGTGACAGGGGGAAAAGGTTGAGCTATGGCTACACCTTC	CASSDRGKRLSYGYTF	TRBV6-1	TRBJ1-2	TRBD1	-
TGTGCCAGCAGGGTGGCCTATCGCTCCTACGAGCAGTACTTC	CASRVAYRSYEQYF	TRBV6-6	TRBJ2-7	-	-
TGCGCCAGCAGCTTACAGGGAGGGACCGGGGAGCTGTTTTTT	CASSLQGGTGELFF	TRBV5-1	TRBJ2-2	-	-
TGTGCCAGCAGTTACAGCGGGGGAGTCGCCTACGAGCAGTACTTC	CASSYSGGVAYEQYF	TRBV6-5	TRBJ2-7	TRBD2	-
TGTGCCAGCGGATGGACAGGGGGCTCCCAAAACGAGCAGTACTTC	CASGWTGGSQNEQYF	TRBV7-9	TRBJ2-7	TRBD1	-